Sequencing of this T cell receptor (beta chain) was carried out in a study of early T cells in non-severe SARS-CoV-2 infection. Study context: Sequencing of unsorted whole blood was done on bulk RNA, leaving chains unpaired. Study conclusions and caveats: There was a bias toward anti-spike CD8 responses in VDJdb matching, which missed private and CD4 specificities.

Individual cDNA molecules carried attached unique molecular identifiers. TCRdb called the 5' RACE reads again in MiXCR, with one record for every CDR3 protein. The sample lists tens of thousands of distinct CDR3 sequences; 10% to 15% were seen once. Trimming cost V 6 bases and J 1 base, with 12 bases left between them. CDR1 and CDR2 from the germline V gene are SNHLY and FYNNEI. The CDR3 runs 14 residues. This clonotype was seen a few times. The antigen is not known. The sample consisted of whole blood, taken at baseline. The TCR comes from an adult who was a healthcare worker with PCR-confirmed SARS-CoV-2 infection or an uninfected control (not recorded which). The chain recombines TRBV2 with TRBJ2-5; no clear D gene. The CDR3: CASSVTEGQETQYF. CDR3 DNA: TGTGCCAGCAGCGTTACAGAAGGCCAAGAGACCCAGTACTTC. The whole variable domain, remainder taken from reference TRBV2 and TRBJ2-5, is EPEVTQTPSHQVTQMGQEVILRCVPISNHLYFYWYRQILGQKVEFLVSFYNNEISEKSEIFDDQFSVERPDGSNFTLKIRSTKLEDSAMYFCASSVTEGQETQYFGPGTRLLVL.